This T cell receptor beta chain was captured by sequencing in a study of T cells in Graves' hyperthyroidism and ophthalmopathy. TCR beta CDR3 region amplification was performed from RNA transcripts. The HTBI primer set drove a first-round RT-PCR of the TCR CDR3. Using its own MiXCR run on the multiplex PCR reads, TCRdb lists one record per CDR3 protein. The data show around 250,000 distinct CDR3 sequences, 16% seen once. In its sample, this clonotype was seen many times. A NOSPECS grade of at least 4, a Clinical Activity Score of at least 3 and duration under 3 months were recorded in ophthalmopathy patients. Trimming took 4 bases from V and 3 from J, leaving 19 bases between them. CDR1 MDHEN and CDR2 SYDVKM come from the germline V gene. CDR3 size: 17 residues.

Sequenced sample: blood. The gene calls are TRBV28 and TRBJ1-5; maybe TRBD1 (5 bases). The origin of this receptor is a woman aged 18-35 years with Graves' ophthalmopathy. The CDR3 loop reads CASSSGPASGANQPQHF. CDR3 coding DNA: TGTGCCAGCAGTTCGGGACCGGCCTCCGGAGCCAATCAGCCCCAGCATTTT.